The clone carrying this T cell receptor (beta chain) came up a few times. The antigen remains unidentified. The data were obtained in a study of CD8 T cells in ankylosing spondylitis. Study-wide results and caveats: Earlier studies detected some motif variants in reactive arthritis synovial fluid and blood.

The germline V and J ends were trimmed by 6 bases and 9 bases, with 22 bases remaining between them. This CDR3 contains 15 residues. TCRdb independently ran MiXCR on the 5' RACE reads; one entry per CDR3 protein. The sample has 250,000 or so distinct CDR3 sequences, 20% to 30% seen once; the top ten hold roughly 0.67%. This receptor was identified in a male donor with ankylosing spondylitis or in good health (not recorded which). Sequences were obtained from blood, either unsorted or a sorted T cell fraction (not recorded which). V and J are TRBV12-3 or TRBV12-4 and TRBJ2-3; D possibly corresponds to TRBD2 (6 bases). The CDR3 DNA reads TGTGCCAGCAGCCCCTCCCCACCCTCTAGCGACACGCAGTATTTT. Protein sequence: CASSPSPPSSDTQYF.